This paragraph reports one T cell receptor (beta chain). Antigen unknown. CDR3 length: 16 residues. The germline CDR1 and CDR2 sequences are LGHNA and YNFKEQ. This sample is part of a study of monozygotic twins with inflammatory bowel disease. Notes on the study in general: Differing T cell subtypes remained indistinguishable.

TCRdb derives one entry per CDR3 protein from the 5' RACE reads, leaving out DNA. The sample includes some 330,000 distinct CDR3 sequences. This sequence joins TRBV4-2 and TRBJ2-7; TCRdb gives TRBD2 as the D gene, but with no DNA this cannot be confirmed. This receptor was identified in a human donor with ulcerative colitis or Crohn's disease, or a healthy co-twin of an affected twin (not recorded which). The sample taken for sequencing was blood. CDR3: CASSQVPSGGSYEQYF.